This TCR beta chain is from a study of blood T cell repertoires in COVID-19. For the study at large: Samples representing acute and convalescent COVID-19 were sourced from the United States, Italy and Spain.

Deletions cut 0 bases from V and 1 base from J, with 13 bases between. Germline V gives CDR1 PRHDT, CDR2 FYEKMQ (reference sequence). This CDR3 region has 17 residues. Generated by immunoSEQ multiplex PCR, the TCRdb table keeps only in-frame clones and is missing some. The top ten clones hold 3% of a sample with a few hundred thousand clones, 86% of them seen once. This clone has just one count. J is TRBJ2-1 and V is TRBV13; TRBD1 is a possible D gene (5 bases). This sequence originates from a woman aged 25 to 45 with active or convalescent COVID-19. Input material: peripheral blood. This chain's CDR3 is CASSLGGRGSSYNEQFF. CDR3 coding DNA: TGTGCCAGCAGCTTAGGCGGAAGGGGCTCATCCTACAATGAGCAGTTCTTC.